The 24 T cell receptor beta chains reported below all come from one sample, sequenced in a study of T cell responses to AZD1222 COVID-19 vaccine. Method: immunoSEQ multiplex PCR; TCRdb's copy keeps in-frame clones and lacks some. Of more than 95,000 clones listed, 85% to 90% are singletons. The sequencing used peripheral blood, collected 28 days after the second AZD1222 dose. Receptor source: an adult who received the AZD1222 COVID-19 vaccine.

The chain is built from TRBV6-5 and TRBJ2-3; 9 positions match TRBD1. The ends lost 6 bases at V and 3 bases at J; junction bases unmatched: 1. This CDR3 is built from 13 residues. Germline V gives CDR1 MNHEY, CDR2 SVGAGI. In DNA form, the CDR3 reads TGTGCCAGCAGGACAGGGGGGACAGATACGCAGTATTTT. Translation: CASRTGGTDTQYF.

This rearrangement joins TRBV6-2 or TRBV6-3 to TRBJ2-4; D remains unclear. Germline CDR1 reads MNHEY; CDR2 reads SVGEGT. V lost 6 bases and J lost 4, with 7 bases in between. The CDR3 length is 12 residues. The CDR3 sequence: CASSLMKNIQYF. The CDR3 coding sequence is TGTGCCAGCAGCCTTATGAAAAACATTCAGTACTTC.

This clone was picked up many times. The chain carries TRBV28 and TRBJ2-7, with D possibly TRBD1 on 5 matching bases. Trimming left V 3 bases short and J 4 bases short, with 13 bases between. This CDR3 has 14 amino acids. CDR1 is MDHEN and CDR2 is SYDVKM in the germline V gene. The CDR3 sequence is CASSFIRKGYEQYF. CDR3 in DNA: TGTGCCAGCAGTTTTATCCGTAAGGGGTACGAGCAGTACTTC.

The V gene is TRBV2, the J gene TRBJ1-2, with 10 positions matching TRBD1. V gave up 8 bases and J gave up 6 bases; unmatched junction bases: 6. Looked up from germline, CDR1 is SNHLY and CDR2 is FYNNEI. This CDR3 is built from 13 residues. DNA for the CDR3: TGTGCCAGCCCGGGACAGGGGTTGCATGGCTACACCTTC. It yields the protein CASPGQGLHGYTF.

The chain has TRBV4-2 and TRBJ2-1; D may be TRBD1 or TRBD2 (6 bases each). With 3 bases removed from V and 7 bases from J, the gap between germline ends came to 13 bases. The CDR3 spans 14 residues. Germline lookup yields CDR1 LGHNA and CDR2 YNFKEQ. The DNA for the CDR3 is TGTGCCAGCAGCCACAAGGGGGGTCAGAATGAGCAGTTCTTC. It is translated as CASSHKGGQNEQFF.

The chain joins TRBV11-2 to TRBJ2-7, with D uncertain. CDR3 length equals 11 residues. Germline CDR1 reads SGHAT; CDR2 reads FQNNGV. V was pared by 5 bases and J by 1 base, with 3 bases between. CDR3 sequence (DNA): TGTGCCAGCAGCCAGTCCTACGAGCAGTACTTC. Amino acids: CASSQSYEQYF.

V usage is TRBV11-1 and J usage is TRBJ2-3, with a weak D call TRBD2 (5 bases). This CDR3 is 15 amino acids long. Trimming removed 5 bases at V and 0 bases at J, with 12 bases between. CDR1 and CDR2 from the germline V gene are SGHAT and FQDESV (reference sequence). The CDR3 is CASSRAAPSTDTQYF. In nucleotides, the CDR3 is TGTGCCAGCAGCCGAGCGGCTCCTAGCACAGATACGCAGTATTTT. The entire variable domain, with the rest obtained from reference TRBV11-1 and TRBJ2-3, is as follows: EAEVAQSPRYKITEKSQAVAFWCDPISGHATLYWYRQILGQGPELLVQFQDESVVDDSQLPKDRFSAERLKGVDSTLKIQPAELGDSAMYLCASSRAAPSTDTQYFGPGTRLTVL.

Comment on this clone: Distinct nucleotide sequences in the sample also encode this CDR3. The chain recombines TRBV12-3 or TRBV12-4 with TRBJ2-7; D is ambiguous. The length of the CDR3 is 13 residues. Trimming left V 3 bases short and J 2 bases short, with 8 bases between. Here the CDR3 DNA reads TGTGCCAGCAGTTTGGATTCAGCCTACGAGCAGTACTTC. Its translation: CASSLDSAYEQYF.

Regarding this clone: At the DNA level, this CDR3 is encoded by other sequences in the same sample as well. The rearrangement uses TRBV5-6 and TRBJ2-3; 8 bases are shared with TRBD1. Trimming at V came to 2 bases and at J to 3 bases, leaving 2 bases not matched to a gene. This CDR3 contains 14 residues. Germline values: CDR1 SGHDT, CDR2 YYEEEE. The CDR3 here is CASSFGQGTDTQYF. For the CDR3, the DNA is TGTGCCAGCAGCTTCGGACAGGGAACAGATACGCAGTATTTT.

This clone occurred once. The chain uses TRBV2 and TRBJ2-7; D uncertain. The length of the CDR3 is 11 residues. Per the germline V gene, CDR1 is SNHLY and CDR2 is FYNNEI. Trimming left V 4 bases short and J 3 bases short, with 4 bases between. CDR3 DNA sequence: TGTGCCAGCAGTGGTAACTACGAGCAGTACTTC. It yields the protein CASSGNYEQYF.

This sequence joins TRBV5-6 and TRBJ1-5; 8 nucleotides align to TRBD1. There are 17 residues in the CDR3. J gave up 0 bases and V 4 bases, and 9 bases lay outside the gene matches. Germline V lookup: CDR1 SGHDT, CDR2 YYEEEE. CDR3 sequence reads: CASSHTRDRISNQPQHF. DNA of the CDR3: TGTGCCAGCAGCCACACTAGGGACAGGATTAGCAATCAGCCCCAGCATTTT.

The chain uses TRBV30 and TRBJ1-1; TRBD1 is a possible D gene (5 bases). The CDR3 contains 13 residues. Germline V gene lookup returns CDR1 GTSNPN and CDR2 SVGIG (reference sequence). V was cut by 5 bases and J by 3 bases, with 13 bases left in between. CDR3 DNA: TGTGCCTGGGGAAGGGGCAGTTACACTGAAGCTTTCTTT. Translation: CAWGRGSYTEAFF.

This rearrangement joins TRBV6-2 or TRBV6-3 to TRBJ1-2; unclear D gene. The CDR3 extends over 15 amino acids. Per germline, CDR1 MNHEY and CDR2 SVGEGT. Trimming removed 2 bases from V and 0 bases from J, with 10 bases in between. The CDR3 DNA sequence: TGTGCCAGCAGTTACGTAGGGCCTACTAACTATGGCTACACCTTC. Translating gives CASSYVGPTNYGYTF.

This chain connects TRBV11-3 to TRBJ2-3, with 9 bases identical to TRBD2. The CDR3 length is 14 residues. V gave up 5 bases and J gave up 5 bases; unmatched junction bases: 5. Looked up from germline, CDR1 is SGHNT and CDR2 is YENEEA. In DNA, the CDR3 is TGTGCCAGCAGCCGCGGGGGGGCCCGAGATACGCAGTATTTT. Translated, it gives CASSRGGARDTQYF.

J is TRBJ1-6 and V is TRBV5-6, with 9 bases matching TRBD1. With 2 bases clipped from V and 7 bases from J, the junction kept 4 bases outside the gene matches. This CDR3 is 15 amino acids long. The germline gives CDR1 SGHDT, CDR2 YYEEEE. DNA for the CDR3: TGTGCCAGCAGCTTCCCGACAGGGGGAAATTCACCCCTCCACTTT. Amino acid sequence: CASSFPTGGNSPLHF. Using reference TRBV5-6 and TRBJ1-6 for the parts outside the CDR3, the full variable domain is DAGVTQSPTHLIKTRGQQVTLRCSPKSGHDTVSWYQQALGQGPQFIFQYYEEEERQRGNFPDRFSGHQFPNYSSELNVNALLLGDSALYLCASSFPTGGNSPLHFGNGTRLTVT.

The chain has TRBV11-2 and TRBJ2-1; D possibly uses TRBD1 or TRBD2 (6 bases each). The V gene lost 3 bases and the J gene lost 6 bases, with 18 bases spanning the gap. CDR1 and CDR2 (germline): SGHAT, FQNNGV. The CDR3 is made up of 16 amino acids. The CDR3 protein is CASSFIGGLGSNEQFF. The CDR3, as DNA: TGTGCCAGCAGCTTTATAGGGGGACTGGGGTCCAATGAGCAGTTCTTC.

The V call is TRBV27, the J call TRBJ2-7, with D unclear. Germline V gene lookup returns CDR1 MNHEY and CDR2 SMNVEV (reference sequence). The CDR3 sequence is 14 residues long. The V and J ends lost 5 bases and 0 bases respectively, with 11 bases between them. CDR3 residues: CASSPGRASYEQYF. The CDR3, as DNA: TGTGCCAGCAGTCCCGGACGGGCCTCCTACGAGCAGTACTTC.

This chain joins TRBV6-2 or TRBV6-3 and TRBJ2-2; 7 nucleotides agree with TRBD2. Germline V CDR1 and CDR2: MNHEY, SVGEGT. The CDR3 length is 13 residues. Germline trimming cut 6 bases from V and 6 bases from J; bases unmatched to any gene: 4. For the CDR3, the DNA is TGTGCCAGCAGCCCCACTAGCGCCGGGGAGCTGTTTTTT. Protein sequence: CASSPTSAGELFF.

This chain uses TRBV9 with TRBJ2-3, with D unresolved. V dropped 0 bases and J dropped 7 bases, with 15 bases sitting between them. Germline V CDR1 and CDR2: SGDLS, YYNGEE. This CDR3 comprises 15 residues. CDR3 sequence: CASSVDTASLNTQYF. CDR3 sequence (DNA): TGTGCCAGCAGCGTAGACACAGCGAGCCTTAATACGCAGTATTTT.

The J gene is TRBJ1-2, the V gene TRBV29-1, with D maybe TRBD1 (5 bases). Germline V gene lookup returns CDR1 SQVTM and CDR2 ANQGSEA. The CDR3 covers 12 residues. Deletions cut 2 bases from V and 8 bases from J, with 12 bases between. CDR3 residues: CSVELGGGGYTF. The DNA of the CDR3 is TGCAGCGTTGAATTAGGTGGGGGAGGCTACACCTTC.

The chain has TRBV10-3 and TRBJ1-5; D remains unclear. The CDR3 length is 15 residues. CDR1 is ENHRY, CDR2 SYGVKD, per germline. V lost 3 bases and J lost 0, with 9 bases in between. CDR3 loop: CAISDNYPSNQPQHF. CDR3 DNA sequence: TGTGCCATCAGTGATAACTATCCTAGCAATCAGCCCCAGCATTTT.

The chain combines TRBV19 with TRBJ2-1; no firm D call. The CDR3 loop spans 12 amino acids. Germline lookup yields CDR1 LNHDA and CDR2 SQIVND (reference sequence). V lost 5 bases to trimming and J lost 6 bases, with 8 bases between them. CDR3 DNA sequence: TGTGCCAGTAGTCCCTCGTTCAATGAGCAGTTCTTC. Translating it yields CASSPSFNEQFF.

The chain has TRBV28 and TRBJ1-6, with TRBD1 as a possible D gene (6 bases). The CDR3 is 17 amino acids. Trimming pared 6 bases from V and 0 bases from J, leaving 15 bases between. Germline CDR1 and CDR2: MDHEN and SYDVKM. This chain's CDR3 is CASRQGYESSYNSPLHF. Written as DNA, the CDR3 is TGTGCCAGCAGACAGGGTTACGAAAGCTCCTATAATTCACCCCTCCACTTT.

J is TRBJ2-2 and V is TRBV10-3; 10 nucleotides match TRBD1. The CDR3 length is 18 residues. Germline V lookup: CDR1 ENHRY, CDR2 SYGVKD. J gave up 2 bases and V 3 bases, and 9 bases lay outside the gene matches. CDR3 sequence (DNA): TGTGCCATCAGTGAACCCGCGGGACAGGGGCTAAACACCGGGGAGCTGTTTTTT. Amino acids: CAISEPAGQGLNTGELFF.